The sequence of this T cell receptor (beta chain) was determined in a study of blood T cell repertoires in COVID-19. About the research overall: T cells, B-cell-depleted T cells, or PBMCs provided the cDNA or gDNA that served as material.

Generated by immunoSEQ multiplex PCR, the TCRdb table keeps only in-frame clones and is missing some. The repertoire consists of some 170,000 clones, with 82% occurring once and the leading ten covering about 8.4%. The clonotype originates from a woman in her seventies with acute or convalescent COVID-19. Material for sequencing was peripheral blood.

CDR3: CASSTGTSALISYNEQFF. CDR3 coding DNA: TGTGCCAGCAGTACCGGGACTAGCGCGCTCATCTCCTACAATGAGCAGTTCTTC. The chain employs TRBV9 and TRBJ2-1; 10 nucleotides agree with TRBD2. V was clipped by 5 bases and J by 0 bases; unmatched bases: 11. The CDR3 loop spans 18 amino acids. The germline V gene encodes CDR1 SGDLS and CDR2 YYNGEE.